This TCR beta chain was profiled in a study of T cells after yellow fever vaccination. General study points: The study re-detected most primary-vaccination clones after the booster (96% CD4, roughly 91% CD8).

5'RACE template switching added a universal primer site and UMIs to TCR cDNA. TCRdb re-analysed the 5' RACE reads in MiXCR, keeping a single row per CDR3 protein. Seen here are 300,000 to 350,000 distinct CDR3 sequences, 3.5% to 4.5% observed once, and the top ten hold roughly 21%. Concerning this clonotype itself: Its antigen is not identified.

The CDR3 spans 16 residues. V was trimmed by 4 bases and J by 0 bases, leaving 14 bases between them. From germline, CDR1 is MNHNS and CDR2 SASEGT. The chain is built from TRBV6-1 and TRBJ2-3, with D possibly being TRBD1 (6 bases). Material: PBMCs, obtained 15 days after the yellow fever booster vaccination. This clonotype was sampled from a young man who received the YFV17D yellow fever vaccine. The CDR3 spells CASSVSTGTSTDTQYF. DNA of the CDR3: TGTGCCAGCAGTGTGTCGACAGGCACTAGCACAGATACGCAGTATTTT.